This T cell receptor (beta chain) derives from a study of spatial heterogeneity in lung cancer. Study conclusions and caveats: Mutation counts in tumors were tracked by counts of expanded intratumoral alpha and beta TCRs. Estimated coverage of tumor T cells was about 7% for alpha and roughly 13% for beta chains.

In this sample, this clonotype turned up many times. What it recognizes is unknown. TCR cDNA molecules each had a unique molecular identifier. TCRdb processed the 5' RACE reads anew with MiXCR; each CDR3 protein has one entry. The sample has roughly 9,600 distinct CDR3 sequences, roughly 6% seen once. The CDR3 contains 15 residues. Per the germline V gene, CDR1 is SEHNR and CDR2 is FQNEAQ (reference sequence). Trimming cost V 4 bases and J 8 bases; bases outside gene matches: 7. This sample's time point: sample taken at primary tumor resection. The 60 to 90 donors had untreated early-stage non-small cell lung cancer.

The TCR originated in a male donor with early-stage non-small cell lung cancer. The rearrangement links TRBV7-9 to TRBJ2-3, with TRBD2 matching 12 bases. The sequenced sample was lung tumor tissue, obtained at surgery. The DNA for the CDR3 is TGTGCCAGCAGCTGGACTAGCGGGGCCAGTGGTACGCAGTATTTT. It codes for CASSWTSGASGTQYF.